A single sample is the source of the 12 T cell receptor beta chains below, sequenced in a study of cytomegalovirus exposure and HLA in healthy donors. PCR employed 60 Vbeta and 13 Jbeta primers. The assay was immunoSEQ multiplex PCR, and TCRdb's table has in-frame clones only and misses some. This listing includes some 130,000 clones. Sequencing used PBMCs. All receptors derive from a woman aged 40 to 50 in good health and CMV-seronegative.

The genes are TRBV28 and TRBJ1-1; tentative D call: TRBD1 (5 bases). V was clipped by 3 bases and J by 3 bases, with 5 bases between them. The CDR3 length is 12 residues. Germline V gene data show CDR1 as MDHEN and CDR2 as SYDVKM. This chain's CDR3 is CASSFRDTEAFF. The CDR3 DNA is TGTGCCAGCAGTTTCAGGGACACTGAAGCTTTCTTT.

This chain uses TRBV11-3 with TRBJ1-1; D is uncertain. V lost 6 bases and J 4 bases, leaving 15 bases between the germline ends. This CDR3 comprises 14 residues. Per germline, CDR1 SGHNT and CDR2 YENEEA. CDR3: CASSLSGESTEAFF. DNA for the CDR3: TGTGCCAGCAGTCTTTCCGGGGAGAGCACTGAAGCTTTCTTT.

The CDR3 sequence is CASSMTGGDSPLHF. Here the CDR3 DNA reads TGTGCCAGTAGTATGACAGGGGGCGACTCACCCCTCCACTTT. The genes are TRBV19 and TRBJ1-6; TRBD1 agrees at 10 bases. V shed 3 bases, J shed 10 bases, and the junction held 3 bases outside the gene matches. The CDR3 is made up of 14 amino acids. CDR1 and CDR2 (germline): LNHDA, SQIVND (reference sequence).

The rearrangement joins TRBV5-1 to TRBJ2-3, with a possible D match to TRBD1 (5 bases). CDR3 length: 15 residues. The ends were cut back, 1 base at V and 1 base at J, with 10 bases in the middle. CDR1 is SGHRS and CDR2 is YFSETQ in the germline V gene. As DNA, the CDR3 is TGCGCCAGCAGCTTGATAGGGGTGGGCACAGATACGCAGTATTTT. Its translation is CASSLIGVGTDTQYF.

The rearrangement links TRBV6-5 to TRBJ2-1; a possible D gene is TRBD2 (6 bases). In germline, CDR1 is MNHEY, CDR2 SVGAGI. The CDR3 sequence is 14 residues long. The V end lost 6 bases, the J end lost 6 bases, and 15 bases lay between the germline ends. CDR3 loop: CASRGGTLGNEQFF. CDR3 DNA sequence: TGTGCCAGCAGAGGCGGGACTCTGGGCAATGAGCAGTTCTTC.

The chain joins TRBV7-9 to TRBJ2-3; tentative D call: TRBD1 (6 bases). The CDR3 sequence is 15 residues long. The germline V and J ends were trimmed by 3 bases and 2 bases, with 12 bases remaining between them. Germline assignment: CDR1 SEHNR and CDR2 FQNEAQ (reference sequence). The CDR3: CASSLGQGHTDTQYF. CDR3 in DNA: TGTGCCAGCAGCTTGGGTCAGGGGCACACAGATACGCAGTATTTT.

The V gene is TRBV5-4, the J gene TRBJ1-1; the D gene is possibly TRBD1 (6 bases). The V end was cut by 4 bases, the J end by 4 bases, with 11 bases between. CDR1 is SGHNT and CDR2 is YYREEE in the germline V gene (reference sequence). The CDR3 covers 13 residues. The CDR3 bases are TGTGCCAGCAGCCCTGACAGGCTCACTGAAGCTTTCTTT. This encodes CASSPDRLTEAFF.

The chain is built from TRBV5-4 and TRBJ2-2, with 10 nucleotides matching TRBD2. This CDR3 has 17 residues. The germline V gene has CDR1 SGHNT and CDR2 YYREEE (reference sequence). After removal of 4 bases from V and 4 bases from J, the junction contained 10 bases not matched to a gene. The DNA for the CDR3 is TGTGCCAGCAGCATACAACTAGCGGGGATTGGCACCGGGGAGCTGTTTTTT. It encodes CASSIQLAGIGTGELFF. Full variable domain (rest looked up from reference TRBV5-4 and TRBJ2-2): ETGVTQSPTHLIKTRGQQVTLRCSSQSGHNTVSWYQQALGQGPQFIFQYYREEENGRGNFPPRFSGLQFPNYSSELNVNALELDDSALYLCASSIQLAGIGTGELFFGEGSRLTVL.

V gene TRBV7-2 combines with J gene TRBJ1-1; no firm D call. Germline V gene sequence: CDR1 SGHTA, CDR2 FQGNSA. V dropped 0 bases and J dropped 8 bases, with 10 bases sitting between them. This CDR3 contains 13 residues. Written as DNA, the CDR3 is TGTGCCAGCAGCTTAGCGCAGGCAGTAGAAGCTTTCTTT. This gives the protein CASSLAQAVEAFF.

CDR3 nucleotide sequence: TGTGCCAGCAATCCAACGCCGGAGAACTACACCTTC. Its protein product is CASNPTPENYTF. V and J are TRBV6-6 and TRBJ1-2; D ambiguous. V was clipped by 7 bases and J by 10 bases, with 16 bases between them. This CDR3 spans 12 amino acids. Per the germline V gene, CDR1 is MNHNY and CDR2 is SVGAGI (reference sequence).

This chain connects TRBV7-3 to TRBJ1-1; weak D call: TRBD1 (5 bases). Germline V lookup: CDR1 SGHTA, CDR2 FQGTGA. The CDR3 is made up of 14 amino acids. V was cut by 8 bases and J by 1 base, with 14 bases left in between. As DNA, the CDR3 is TGTGCCAGCTCCCCAACGGGGGGGAACACTGAAGCTTTCTTT. Translated, it gives CASSPTGGNTEAFF.

The rearrangement uses TRBV7-3 and TRBJ2-5, with D perhaps TRBD1 (7 bases). The CDR3 has 15 amino acids. CDR1 and CDR2 from the germline V gene are SGHTA and FQGTGA. V lost 5 bases and J 2 bases, leaving 15 bases between the germline ends. For the CDR3, the DNA is TGTGCCAGCAGCCCCCCAGGGGGGAGACAAGAGACCCAGTACTTC. This gives the protein CASSPPGGRQETQYF.